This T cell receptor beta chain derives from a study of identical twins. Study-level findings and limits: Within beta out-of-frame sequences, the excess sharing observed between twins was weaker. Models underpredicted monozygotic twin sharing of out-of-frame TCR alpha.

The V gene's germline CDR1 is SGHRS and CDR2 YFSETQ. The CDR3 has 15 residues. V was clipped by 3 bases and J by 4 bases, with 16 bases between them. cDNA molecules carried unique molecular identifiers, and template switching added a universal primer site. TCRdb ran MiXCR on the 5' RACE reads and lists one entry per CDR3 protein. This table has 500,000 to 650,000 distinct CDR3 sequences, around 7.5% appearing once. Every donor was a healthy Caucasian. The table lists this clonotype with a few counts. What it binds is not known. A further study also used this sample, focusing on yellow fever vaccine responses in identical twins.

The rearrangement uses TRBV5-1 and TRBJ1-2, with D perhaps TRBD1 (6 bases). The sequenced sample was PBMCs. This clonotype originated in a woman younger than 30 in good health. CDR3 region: CASSYQAGETYGYTF. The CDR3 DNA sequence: TGCGCCAGCAGCTACCAAGCAGGGGAAACCTATGGCTACACCTTC.